A selection of T cell receptor beta chains follows, all from one sample in a study of CD8 T cells in Susac syndrome. TCRdb processed the immunoSEQ multiplex PCR reads anew with MiXCR; each CDR3 protein has one entry. The sample lists 250,000 to 300,000 distinct CDR3 sequences; around 83% were seen once. The material sequenced was CD8+ T cells from PBMCs. Receptors originate from a human donor with multiple sclerosis. Both conserved end residues are part of each CDR3. The D gene is left open where the match is weak. Expanded clones get a size class; other rows say once, few or many, or leave the size out.

j_call,clone_size,v_call,d_call,cdr3_aa,cdr3_nt
TRBJ2-1,NA,TRBV9,NA,CASKRGNEQFF,TGTGCCAGCAAAAGGGGGAATGAGCAGTTCTTC
TRBJ2-7,once,TRBV6-6,TRBD1,CASSYGDRVYEQYF,TGTGCCAGCAGTTACGGGGACAGGGTATACGAGCAGTACTTC
TRBJ2-7,once,TRBV12-3/TRBV12-4,TRBD1,CASSRRDRGDYEQYF,TGTGCCAGCAGCCGACGGGACAGGGGAGACTACGAGCAGTACTTC
TRBJ2-5,NA,TRBV19,NA,CASSIGPLTGHQETQYF,TGTGCCAGTAGTATAGGTCCCCTGACAGGCCACCAAGAGACCCAGTACTTC
TRBJ2-7,NA,TRBV27,NA,CASSLPGQYYEQYF,TGTGCCAGCAGTTTACCAGGGCAGTACTACGAGCAGTACTTC
TRBJ1-6,NA,TRBV23-1,TRBD1,CASPGQGRGSYNSPLHF,TGCGCCAGCCCCGGACAGGGGCGTGGGTCCTATAATTCACCCCTCCACTTT
TRBJ2-2,once,TRBV7-3,TRBD1,CASSLTLITGQEGTGELFF,TGTGCCAGCAGCTTAACGTTAATTACGGGACAGGAAGGGACCGGGGAGCTGTTTTTT
TRBJ1-5,few,TRBV5-4,TRBD1,CASSLGTGAGQPQHF,TGTGCCAGCAGCTTGGGGACAGGGGCCGGTCAGCCCCAGCATTTT
TRBJ2-5,NA,TRBV28,NA,CASSSYHRDRQETQYF,TGTGCCAGCAGTTCCTACCACAGGGATAGGCAAGAGACCCAGTACTTC
TRBJ2-3,NA,TRBV28,NA,CASSERDRYLTDTQYF,TGTGCCAGCAGCGAGCGGGACAGGTACCTCACAGATACGCAGTATTTT
TRBJ2-3,NA,TRBV27,NA,CASSFHRGDTQYF,TGTGCCAGCAGTTTCCACCGTGGAGATACGCAGTATTTT
TRBJ2-7,NA,TRBV7-8,TRBD2,CASSAGGLAGNYEQYF,TGTGCCAGCAGTGCTGGGGGACTAGCGGGAAACTACGAGCAGTACTTC
TRBJ2-7,NA,TRBV2,TRBD1,CASRRTGGSKGQYF,TGTGCCAGCAGAAGGACAGGGGGTTCTAAGGGGCAGTACTTC
TRBJ1-2,NA,TRBV5-6,NA,CASSFWDPPYGYTF,TGTGCCAGCAGCTTCTGGGACCCCCCCTATGGCTACACCTTC
TRBJ2-1,NA,TRBV24-1,NA,CATSDYTELSYNEQFF,TGTGCCACCAGTGATTATACAGAGCTCTCCTACAATGAGCAGTTCTTC
TRBJ2-7,NA,TRBV27,NA,CASAPLSSDEQYF,TGTGCCAGCGCGCCGTTGAGTTCGGACGAGCAGTACTTC
TRBJ2-2,NA,TRBV19,TRBD2,CASSMRENGGELFF,TGTGCCAGTAGTATGCGGGAGAACGGCGGGGAGCTGTTTTTT
TRBJ2-4,NA,TRBV27,TRBD2,CAGGRAGNIQYF,TGTGCCGGGGGGAGGGCGGGAAACATTCAGTACTTC
TRBJ2-1,NA,TRBV4-1,TRBD1,CASSPRTGDNEQFF,TGCGCCAGCAGCCCCAGGACAGGAGACAATGAGCAGTTCTTC
TRBJ2-7,few,TRBV5-1,NA,CASSLVGVAYEQYF,TGCGCCAGCAGCTTGGTCGGAGTAGCCTACGAGCAGTACTTC
TRBJ2-1,NA,TRBV9,NA,CASSVEGGEQFF,TGTGCCAGCAGCGTAGAGGGGGGTGAGCAGTTCTTC
TRBJ2-3,NA,TRBV27,NA,CASTSVGTSQWQYF,TGTGCCAGCACCTCAGTGGGAACGTCGCAGTGGCAGTATTTT
TRBJ2-1,NA,TRBV28,TRBD1,CASSWTGSSYNEQFF,TGTGCCAGCTCCTGGACAGGGAGCTCCTACAATGAGCAGTTCTTC
TRBJ2-2,NA,TRBV4-1,NA,CASSPLGVDTNTGELFF,TGCGCCAGCAGCCCCCTCGGAGTGGATACGAACACCGGGGAGCTGTTTTTT
TRBJ2-3,NA,TRBV2,TRBD2,CASSEQRDSTDTQYF,TGTGCCAGCAGTGAACAGCGGGATAGCACAGATACGCAGTATTTT
TRBJ2-3,NA,TRBV2,TRBD2,CASSATGLAGTDTQYF,TGTGCCAGCAGTGCGACTGGACTAGCGGGAACAGATACGCAGTATTTT
TRBJ1-6,NA,TRBV9,TRBD1,CASSPGSGTGVNSPLHF,TGTGCCAGCAGCCCCGGGTCCGGGACAGGGGTAAATTCACCCCTCCACTTT
TRBJ1-2,NA,TRBV28,NA,CASSPRAGRKFNYGYTF,TGTGCCAGCAGTCCCCGGGCGGGTCGGAAGTTCAACTATGGCTACACCTTC
TRBJ2-2,NA,TRBV24-1,TRBD2,CAILERFLAAPSRPLNTGELFF,TGTGCCATCTTAGAGAGGTTCCTAGCGGCCCCTTCCCGCCCCTTGAACACCGGGGAGCTGTTTTTT
TRBJ1-2,NA,TRBV19,NA,CASSIDLEGTNYGYTF,TGTGCCAGTAGTATAGATCTAGAGGGGACTAACTATGGCTACACCTTC
TRBJ2-3,NA,TRBV7-8,TRBD2,CASSAWTSLRRDTQYF,TGTGCCAGCAGCGCCTGGACTAGCTTACGCCGAGATACGCAGTATTTT
TRBJ1-6,once,TRBV4-1,NA,CASSHRGDNSPLHF,TGCGCCAGCAGCCACCGAGGTGATAATTCACCCCTCCACTTT
TRBJ2-4,NA,TRBV25-1,TRBD2,CASSPGTSGLVKNIQYF,TGTGCCAGCAGCCCCGGGACTAGCGGCTTAGTCAAAAACATTCAGTACTTC
TRBJ1-1,NA,TRBV20-1,NA,CSARDSRSDTEAFF,TGCAGTGCTAGAGACAGCAGATCGGACACTGAAGCTTTCTTT
TRBJ2-1,NA,TRBV7-3,TRBD2,CATSLEGGPLSYNEQFF,TGTGCCACCTCGCTCGAGGGAGGGCCGCTCTCCTACAATGAGCAGTTCTTC
TRBJ2-3,few,TRBV6-1,TRBD1,CASSKDRGNTDTQYF,TGTGCCAGCAGCAAGGACAGGGGAAACACAGATACGCAGTATTTT
TRBJ2-7,NA,TRBV6-2/TRBV6-3,NA,CASSYIDSNAYEQYF,TGTGCCAGCAGTTACATTGACAGCAACGCGTACGAGCAGTACTTC
TRBJ2-7,once,TRBV12-5,NA,CASGLGLVEQYF,TGTGCTAGTGGTTTGGGACTAGTAGAGCAGTACTTC
TRBJ1-1,NA,TRBV2,NA,CASYPDRSWTEAFF,TGTGCCTCGTACCCTGATAGGTCATGGACTGAAGCTTTCTTT
TRBJ2-5,NA,TRBV14,NA,CASSQDLWETQYF,TGTGCCAGCAGCCAAGATTTGTGGGAGACCCAGTACTTC
TRBJ2-7,NA,TRBV24-1,TRBD1,CATSDPDRGHSEQYF,TGTGCCACCAGTGATCCGGACAGGGGGCATTCCGAGCAGTACTTC
TRBJ2-7,few,TRBV6-6,TRBD1,CASSYSVPGGFYEQYF,TGTGCCAGCAGTTACTCGGTCCCAGGGGGCTTTTACGAGCAGTACTTC
TRBJ2-1,NA,TRBV20-1,NA,CSATGANSYNEQFF,TGCAGTGCCACCGGGGCCAACTCCTACAATGAGCAGTTCTTC
TRBJ1-1,NA,TRBV27,NA,CASSLIGGNREAFF,TGTGCCAGCAGTTTAATAGGCGGGAACAGAGAAGCTTTCTTT
TRBJ2-3,NA,TRBV5-5,TRBD2,CASSSNRLAGGQDTQYF,TGTGCCAGCAGCTCGAACCGACTAGCGGGAGGGCAAGATACGCAGTATTTT
TRBJ2-5,NA,TRBV30,TRBD2,CAWSTQRLAGRETQYF,TGTGCCTGGAGTACCCAGAGACTAGCGGGAAGAGAGACCCAGTACTTC
TRBJ2-5,NA,TRBV10-3,NA,CAISSEEDGQETQYF,TGTGCCATCAGTAGCGAAGAGGACGGGCAAGAGACCCAGTACTTC
TRBJ2-7,few,TRBV20-1,NA,CSASQQGKIYEQYF,TGCAGTGCTAGTCAACAGGGAAAGATTTACGAGCAGTACTTC
TRBJ1-2,NA,TRBV27,NA,CASSLLFGEGYGYTF,TGTGCCAGCAGTTTACTTTTCGGGGAAGGTTATGGCTACACCTTC
TRBJ2-7,NA,TRBV5-6,NA,CASRLDLEEYF,TGTGCCAGCAGATTGGACCTAGAGGAGTACTTC
TRBJ2-7,few,TRBV5-1,TRBD2,CASSLSGGARESPYEQYF,TGCGCCAGCAGCCTTTCCGGGGGGGCGCGGGAGAGCCCCTACGAGCAGTACTTC
TRBJ2-5,NA,TRBV30,NA,CAWTSVNTQETQYF,TGTGCCTGGACTAGCGTCAACACCCAAGAGACCCAGTACTTC
TRBJ1-1,NA,TRBV27,NA,CASISGRAAGEAFF,TGTGCCAGCATTAGCGGAAGAGCGGCAGGGGAAGCTTTCTTT
TRBJ2-7,NA,TRBV19,NA,CASSVQGGSSYEQYF,TGTGCCAGTAGCGTACAGGGGGGGAGCTCCTACGAGCAGTACTTC
TRBJ2-1,few,TRBV12-3/TRBV12-4,NA,CASSLSSPYNEQFF,TGTGCCAGCAGTTTAAGTTCTCCATACAATGAGCAGTTCTTC